Listed below are T cell receptor beta chains from one sample, sequenced in a study of T cells of healthy individuals. MiXCR, applied by TCRdb to the 5' RACE reads, yields one record per CDR3 protein. The top ten hold over 5% of the sample, which has more than 85,000 distinct CDR3 sequences, approximately 15% seen once. These receptors originate from a human donor in good health. Both conserved end residues are part of each CDR3. D genes are given only for firm matches. Some rows mark clone size as missing; the rest say once, few, many or name a class of expanded clone.

d_call	v_call	j_call	clone_size	cdr3_nt	cdr3_aa
TRBD1	TRBV4-3	TRBJ1-6	few	TGCGCCAGCAGCCTTCGGACAGGGAATAATTCACCCCTCCACTTT	CASSLRTGNNSPLHF
TRBD1	TRBV6-2/TRBV6-3	TRBJ2-6	many	TGTGCCAGCAGTAAGGGGGCGGATGGGGCCAACGTCCTGACTTTC	CASSKGADGANVLTF
-	TRBV19	TRBJ2-1	-	TGTGCCAGTAGGGCCGGCAGGGGTGGATCCTACAATGAGCAGTTCTTC	CASRAGRGGSYNEQFF
-	TRBV6-2/TRBV6-3	TRBJ2-4	few	TGTGCCAGCACCCAGGACATTCATTACATTCAGTACTTC	CASTQDIHYIQYF
-	TRBV7-8	TRBJ2-1	few	TGTGCCAGCAGCTTTTTCCAGTATGAGCAGTTCTTC	CASSFFQYEQFF
-	TRBV3-1	TRBJ1-2	few	TGTGCCAGCAGCCATGGGGCCGGTGGGGGGTATGGCTACACCTTC	CASSHGAGGGYGYTF
TRBD2	TRBV20-1	TRBJ2-1	-	TGCAGTGCTAGAAGGGCGGGAGTAAGGAATGAGCAGTTCTTC	CSARRAGVRNEQFF
-	TRBV20-1	TRBJ2-5	few	TGCAGTGCTAGAGATCCGGGTCTGGAGACCCAGTACTTC	CSARDPGLETQYF
-	TRBV4-2	TRBJ2-7	-	TGTGCCAGCAGCCAAGAACTTGTAAGGTCTTACGAGCAGTACTTC	CASSQELVRSYEQYF
-	TRBV7-3	TRBJ2-1	-	TGTGCCAGCAGCATCGTGAACGGGAAGCAGTTCTTC	CASSIVNGKQFF